One T cell receptor (beta chain) is described in this entry. This clone was counted a few times. Its specific antigen is unknown. Nothing much larger sits one base from this clone, and base qualities are not available. A single peripheral blood draw of around 120 mL on average was collected from each donor into heparinised tubes. A BD FACSAria II was used to sort naive, central memory, regulatory and stem cell-like memory CD4+ T cells with a panel that included CD45RO, CCR7, CD25, CD127, CD95 and CD27. Every sorted population had a purity above 95%. PBMCs were separated immediately by Lymphoprep density gradient centrifugation and were stained directly, without being cultured. So that batch effects would be minimized, each experiment stained and sorted samples in pairs, pairing one healthy donor with one patient. The entire isolated RNA was reverse transcribed using the High Capacity cDNA Reverse Transcription Kit, and thus expressed TCRB transcripts were sequenced. Deep immunoSEQ sequencing was applied to naive, central memory and regulatory T cell samples, giving an average of about 3.8 million total reads per sample. Sorted cells were lysed in RLT buffer and RNA was extracted with DNase-treated RNeasy Micro or Mini kits, depending on cell number. To prevent cross-contamination, each cell subset was processed individually, whereas patient and healthy donor samples were processed jointly. Using the immunoSEQ multiplex PCR, TCRB sequences were amplified from cDNA into 87-bp fragments spanning the CDR3 region. Sequencing of the amplicons was done on the Illumina HiSeq platform. In the original analysis: Synthetic template baselines were used to correct PCR bias computationally, reads within Hamming distance 2 were collapsed together, and singletons that could not be merged were discarded. Reads were aligned to IMGT to assign V, D and J genes, CDR3 length, and insertions or deletions at six rearrangement sites. Within each subset, clonotype counts were normalized to the number of sorted cells before true diversity and Gini coefficients were calculated with the tcR R package. The overlap coefficient, calculated on TCRB nucleotide sequences, was used to measure repertoire sharing. Out-of-frame TCRB sequences from naive cells were analyzed to stand in for the pre-selection repertoire. TCRdb holds this immuneACCESS table with in-frame rearrangements only. Some clones are missing; in checked studies, unresolved V genes explain under half, and the rest has no known cause. From that table come the V and J calls and clone size; the DNA was used to work out D and trimming. In this sample the table shows around 450,000 clones, 9.5% to 12% of which occur a single time. Of the sample, 0.046% is held by the ten largest clones.

The data belong to a study of beta chain features in type 1 diabetes (dated by TCRdb to the late 2010s). In terms of the full investigation: No differences in mean age, gender distribution, total cell number or subset yield were found between patients and healthy donors. A total of 100 million to 140 million sorted cells were examined across all samples, and the number of cells per subset was strongly correlated with RNA yield. The study compared TCRB repertoires of sorted circulating CD4+ T cell subsets between recently diagnosed type 1 diabetes patients and matched healthy donors. Naive and central memory subsets were obtained from all 30 or so donors, but regulatory and stem cell-like memory subsets were isolated from only 8 patients and roughly 8 healthy donors. Overall study results and their limits: Because the HLA sub-analyses included only small numbers of individuals, any influence of HLA type on TCRB rearrangement was left unresolved. Type 1 diabetes patients showed a moderate but significant shortening of TCRB CDR3 length in all four CD4+ subsets. Naive, central memory and regulatory TCRB repertoires appeared to be more similar among patients than among healthy donors. Fewer insertions and more nucleotide deletions at VDJ recombination sites were observed in patients with type 1 diabetes, implying thymic rearrangement abnormalities. PCR might favor shorter templates, but patient and control samples were amplified and corrected together, so any skew would affect both groups equally. Sequencing cDNA rather than genomic DNA could over-represent highly expressing activated cells, although activation and CD3 levels did not differ between groups.

The sequenced sample consisted of naive CD4+ T cells from blood. The cell subset or site label on this specimen signifies: true naive CD4+ T cells. This receptor was obtained from a woman aged 18-29 years in good health.

The CDR3 in this case is CASSLETGGNGYTF. The bases read TGTGCCAGCAGCTTAGAGACAGGAGGTAATGGCTACACCTTC. In this chain, TRBV7-9 is recombined with TRBJ1-2; the D gene is possibly TRBD1, with 6 bases matching. V is reduced by 1 base and J by 6 bases, leaving a spacing of 12 bases between them. The CDR3 goes from the cysteine to the phenylalanine over 14 residues. Left in the record is the CDR3 DNA by itself, 42 bases read in frame from the first base. Via the germline V gene (reference sequence), CDR1 is SEHNR and CDR2 FQNEAQ.